The 30 T cell receptor beta chains below all came from one sample that was sequenced in a study of T cell responses to AZD1222 COVID-19 vaccine. Some clones are missing from TCRdb's copy, which holds only in-frame ones; the method was immunoSEQ multiplex PCR. The profile shows about 110,000 clones, around 93% of them singletons. The input for sequencing was peripheral blood, taken 28 days after the second AZD1222 dose. Source of these receptors: an adult who received the AZD1222 COVID-19 vaccine.

The chain couples TRBV15 to TRBJ2-1, with 13 bases that match TRBD2. CDR1 is LNHNV, CDR2 YYDKDF, per germline (reference sequence). J gave up 3 bases and V 3 bases, and 2 bases lay outside the gene matches. This CDR3 is 16 amino acids long. CDR3 sequence (DNA): TGTGCCACCAGCAGTGGACTAGCGGGAGTCTACAATGAGCAGTTCTTC. Translated, it gives CATSSGLAGVYNEQFF.

The CDR3 here is CASRGLAGSETQYF. The CDR3 bases are TGTGCCAGCAGAGGACTAGCGGGATCAGAGACCCAGTACTTC. V usage is TRBV6-5 and J usage is TRBJ2-5; 12 nucleotides align to TRBD2. The V and J ends lost 6 bases and 4 bases, in that order; junction bases with no gene match: 3. Germline V gene data show CDR1 as MNHEY and CDR2 as SVGAGI. The CDR3 length is 14 residues.

This sequence joins TRBV7-2 and TRBJ2-7; D gene uncertain. From germline, CDR1 is SGHTA and CDR2 FQGNSA. The CDR3 runs to 13 residues. V was shortened by 5 bases and J by 6 bases, with 14 bases between the two germline ends. Written as DNA, the CDR3 is TGTGCCAGCAGCCCAGAGGTACAAGGCGAGCAGTACTTC. Translation: CASSPEVQGEQYF.

This chain links TRBV2 with TRBJ1-1, with no clear D. The germline V and J ends were trimmed by 1 base and 7 bases, with 7 bases remaining between them. Germline-derived CDR1 and CDR2 are SNHLY and FYNNEI. The CDR3 runs to 12 residues. CDR3 sequence reads: CASSEGPLEAFF. CDR3 in DNA: TGTGCCAGCAGTGAAGGCCCCCTTGAAGCTTTCTTT.

This chain connects TRBV28 to TRBJ1-2, with D possibly being TRBD1 (5 bases). CDR1 MDHEN and CDR2 SYDVKM come from the germline V gene. This CDR3 is 14 amino acids long. V was trimmed by 8 bases and J by 3 bases, leaving 16 bases between them. CDR3 bases: TGTGCCAGCCCCGGGCTACCAGGGTACTATGGCTACACCTTC. It specifies CASPGLPGYYGYTF.

The genes are TRBV7-9 and TRBJ2-5, with no clear D. V was cut by 2 bases and J by 13 bases, with 17 bases left in between. The CDR3 is made up of 13 amino acids. Per germline, CDR1 SEHNR and CDR2 FQNEAQ (reference sequence). CDR3 sequence reads: CASSLQSPAAPYF. In DNA, the CDR3 is TGTGCCAGCAGCTTACAGTCTCCGGCCGCCCCGTACTTC.

V is TRBV7-2 and J is TRBJ1-1; D not certain. Trimming took off 7 bases at V and 1 base at J, with 13 bases between the two ends. The length of the CDR3 is 14 residues. Per germline, CDR1 SGHTA and CDR2 FQGNSA. The CDR3 bases are TGTGCCAGCAAAGTTGGGTTGGAGAACACTGAAGCTTTCTTT. It codes for CASKVGLENTEAFF.

The rearrangement uses TRBV15 and TRBJ2-7, with D unresolved. The germline CDR1 and CDR2 sequences are LNHNV and YYDKDF (reference sequence). The CDR3 has 13 amino acids. V was shortened by 0 bases and J by 1 base, with 4 bases between the two germline ends. In DNA form, the CDR3 reads TGTGCCACCAGCAGAGATAGGTCCTACGAGCAGTACTTC. It specifies CATSRDRSYEQYF.

This clone was detected only once. This rearrangement joins TRBV15 to TRBJ2-6; D possibly matches TRBD1 or TRBD2 (5 bases each). CDR1 and CDR2 (germline): LNHNV, YYDKDF (reference sequence). V lost 5 bases and J 3 bases, leaving 17 bases between the germline ends. CDR3 length equals 17 residues. CDR3 in amino acids: CATSGEPGTVGANVLTF. In DNA, the CDR3 is TGTGCCACCAGCGGGGAACCAGGGACGGTTGGGGCCAACGTCCTGACTTTC.

J is TRBJ2-3 and V is TRBV12-3 or TRBV12-4; either TRBD1 or TRBD2 may supply D (5 bases each). The CDR3 sequence is 12 residues long. V was cut by 6 bases and J by 3 bases, with 7 bases left in between. The CDR3 DNA reads as TGTGCCAGCAGGGGACCGACAGATACGCAGTATTTT. Its translation: CASRGPTDTQYF.

The genes are TRBV5-5 and TRBJ2-1; D gene ambiguous. Germline V gives CDR1 SGHKS, CDR2 YYEKEE (reference sequence). The CDR3 length is 15 residues. Trimming shortened V by 1 base and J by 0 bases, and 8 bases separated the two germline ends. This chain's CDR3 is CASSLWVSSYNEQFF. The CDR3 nucleotides read TGTGCCAGCAGCTTGTGGGTAAGCTCCTACAATGAGCAGTTCTTC.

The J gene is TRBJ1-1, the V gene TRBV2; D is possibly TRBD1 (5 bases). V lost 4 bases and J 7 bases, leaving 16 bases between the germline ends. This CDR3 contains 14 residues. Germline CDR1 is SNHLY and CDR2 is FYNNEI. This CDR3 is CASSGEGSSVEAFF. The CDR3 DNA is TGTGCCAGCAGTGGAGAGGGGTCATCAGTTGAAGCTTTCTTT.

This chain links TRBV7-2 with TRBJ2-5; D is uncertain. Trimming pared 1 base from V and 4 bases from J, leaving 10 bases between. Germline assignment: CDR1 SGHTA and CDR2 FQGNSA. The CDR3 contains 14 residues. The CDR3 DNA reads TGTGCCAGCAGCTTAGTTTCCCTCGGAGAGACCCAGTACTTC. This sequence encodes CASSLVSLGETQYF.

The chain combines TRBV7-8 with TRBJ1-4; D ambiguous. This CDR3 comprises 18 residues. The V and J ends lost 2 bases and 0 bases respectively, with 16 bases between them. CDR1 and CDR2 (germline): SGHVS, FQNEAQ. For the CDR3, the DNA is TGTGCCAGCAGCTTATTATACTCAGGCGAAGCAACTAATGAAAAACTGTTTTTT. Translating gives CASSLLYSGEATNEKLFF.

This clone was detected only once. V is TRBV5-1 and J is TRBJ2-3; no definite D call. The CDR3 is 12 residues long. V dropped 3 bases and J dropped 3 bases, with 5 bases sitting between them. Germline V gene data show CDR1 as SGHRS and CDR2 as YFSETQ. The CDR3 loop is CASSYSTDTQYF. The CDR3 coding sequence is TGCGCCAGCAGCTATTCAACAGATACGCAGTATTTT.

In this sample, this clone turned up once. In DNA, the CDR3 is TGTGCCACCAGTGATTTAATGGTGTGTCAGCCCCAGCATTTT. Protein sequence: CATSDLMVCQPQHF. The chain has TRBV24-1 and TRBJ1-5; D unclear. The V and J ends lost 1 base and 6 bases respectively, with 9 bases between them. CDR1 is KGHDR, CDR2 SFDVKD, per germline. This CDR3 is 14 amino acids long.

The V gene is TRBV14, the J gene TRBJ2-2; possibly TRBD2 for D (5 bases). Germline-derived CDR1 and CDR2 are SGHDN and FVKESK. CDR3 size: 15 residues. Trimming took off 6 bases at V and 4 bases at J, with 15 bases between the two ends. The CDR3 nucleotides are TGTGCCAGCAGTCAAACCCCACGGGGCACCGGGGAGCTGTTTTTT. It encodes CASSQTPRGTGELFF.

This clone appeared a few times. The chain uses TRBV5-1 and TRBJ1-4, with 7 positions matching TRBD1. The CDR3 extends over 16 amino acids. The germline gives CDR1 SGHRS, CDR2 YFSETQ. V was pared by 3 bases and J by 0 bases, with 5 bases of the junction left unmatched. The CDR3 protein is CASSSFQGATNEKLFF. The CDR3 bases are TGCGCCAGCAGCTCCTTCCAGGGGGCAACTAATGAAAAACTGTTTTTT.

The rearrangement links TRBV2 to TRBJ1-2, with TRBD1 identical over 8 bases. CDR1 and CDR2 (germline): SNHLY, FYNNEI. The CDR3 has 15 amino acids. V was pared by 6 bases and J by 0 bases, with 6 bases of the junction left unmatched. Here the CDR3 DNA reads TGTGCCAGCAGGAGGGACAGGCCCACTAACTATGGCTACACCTTC. Its protein is CASRRDRPTNYGYTF.

The chain recombines TRBV27 with TRBJ2-4; tentatively, D is TRBD1 (6 bases). The germline gives CDR1 MNHEY, CDR2 SMNVEV (reference sequence). V lost 4 bases to trimming and J lost 0 bases, with 22 bases between them. This CDR3 is built from 19 residues. CDR3 nucleotides: TGTGCCAGCAGTTCGCACCGGGACAATGACCAGCTAGCCAAAAACATTCAGTACTTC. It translates to CASSSHRDNDQLAKNIQYF.

This clone turned up a few times. The chain links TRBV12-5 to TRBJ2-1, with a possible D match to TRBD2 (6 bases). The V gene's germline CDR1 is LGHNT and CDR2 FRNRAP. The V end lost 4 bases, the J end lost 11 bases, and 9 bases lay between the germline ends. The CDR3 length is 11 residues. CDR3 sequence reads: CASGSRGQQFF. The CDR3, as DNA: TGTGCTAGTGGTTCGCGGGGCCAGCAGTTCTTC.

The chain has TRBV20-1 and TRBJ1-2; D unresolved. This CDR3 spans 11 amino acids. Deletions cut 5 bases from V and 3 bases from J, with 7 bases between. CDR1 DFQATT and CDR2 SNEGSKA come from the germline V gene (reference sequence). CDR3 sequence (DNA): TGCAGTGCTGTTTTCGACTATGGCTACACCTTC. This gives the protein CSAVFDYGYTF.

The chain uses TRBV5-1 and TRBJ1-5; D remains unclear. Germline CDR1 and CDR2: SGHRS and YFSETQ. The ends were cut back, 0 bases at V and 5 bases at J, with 9 bases in the middle. CDR3 length: 14 amino acids. This chain's CDR3 is CASSLVGTDQPQHF. The CDR3 DNA sequence: TGCGCCAGCAGCTTGGTGGGTACCGATCAGCCCCAGCATTTT.

The chain carries TRBV24-1 and TRBJ2-7, with 10 bases lining up with TRBD1. The CDR3 length is 15 residues. V trimming: 3 bases; J trimming: 4 bases; junction bases outside the gene matches: 5. The V gene's germline CDR1 is KGHDR and CDR2 SFDVKD. The CDR3 sequence is CATSDPGTGEYEQYF. CDR3 DNA sequence: TGTGCCACCAGTGATCCCGGGACAGGGGAATACGAGCAGTACTTC.

The chain links TRBV6-4 to TRBJ2-3, with D possibly called TRBD1 or TRBD2 (5 bases each). From germline, CDR1 is MRHNA and CDR2 SNTAGT. The V end was cut by 10 bases, the J end by 5 bases, with 19 bases between. The CDR3 loop spans 14 amino acids. The CDR3 nucleotides are TGTGCCACCAAAGGGCCAGGTGGGGGAGATACGCAGTATTTT. Its translation is CATKGPGGGDTQYF.

This clone has just a few counts. The genes are TRBV20-1 and TRBJ2-7; D is ambiguous. From germline, CDR1 is DFQATT and CDR2 SNEGSKA (reference sequence). V shed 3 bases and J shed 3 bases, with 9 bases lying between them. CDR3 length: 12 residues. The DNA for the CDR3 is TGCAGTGCTAGTTGGCAGATCTACGAGCAGTACTTC. It is translated as CSASWQIYEQYF.

The J gene is TRBJ1-2, the V gene TRBV13; unclear D gene. Germline V gene lookup returns CDR1 PRHDT and CDR2 FYEKMQ (reference sequence). The CDR3 has 13 residues. Trimming cost V 4 bases and J 2 bases, with 8 bases left between them. The CDR3 coding sequence is TGTGCCAGCAGCTCGCGAGAGAACTATGGCTACACCTTC. Translating it yields CASSSRENYGYTF.

CDR3 DNA: TGTGCCAGCAGTCCAACATTGGACTATGGCTACACCTTC. This gives the protein CASSPTLDYGYTF. V is TRBV28 and J is TRBJ1-2; D gene uncertain. The V and J ends lost 5 bases and 3 bases respectively, with 10 bases between them. The CDR3 length is 13 residues. CDR1 MDHEN and CDR2 SYDVKM come from the germline V gene.

This clone was seen a single time. The chain carries TRBV5-8 and TRBJ2-2; TRBD2 might be the D (6 bases). CDR1 and CDR2 from the germline V gene are SGHTS and YDEGEE. The CDR3 totals 15 residues. V was pared by 2 bases and J by 2 bases, with 10 bases between. CDR3 DNA sequence: TGTGCCAGCAGCTTTGGAGGGAGAAACACCGGGGAGCTGTTTTTT. It specifies CASSFGGRNTGELFF.

The J gene is TRBJ1-6, the V gene TRBV28, with TRBD1 matching 7 bases. This CDR3 has 15 residues. Germline assignment: CDR1 MDHEN and CDR2 SYDVKM. Trimming cost V 5 bases and J 10 bases; bases outside gene matches: 11. CDR3 sequence: CASSTTGEWSSPLHF. In DNA, the CDR3 is TGTGCCAGCAGTACTACAGGGGAGTGGAGCTCACCCCTCCACTTT.